The T cell receptor beta chain described here comes from a study of T-cell memory formation after mild COVID-19 (dated by TCRdb to the early 2020s). Concerning the study at large: TCR sequence clusters from the two donors were largely donor specific. Longitudinal TCRalpha and TCRbeta repertoire sequencing tracked T-cell clones expanding and contracting after mild COVID-19 in a couple of donors. Two young, previously healthy adult volunteers, one female and one male, were included in the cohort.

The instrument was an Illumina NovaSeq 6000. TCRalpha and TCRbeta cDNA libraries were constructed by 5'RACE with constant-segment primers, with sample barcodes and unique molecular identifiers being introduced. Trizol reagent was used to extract RNA from every sample. Amplification of the libraries took two PCR steps, and the second step added a second sample barcode plus Illumina TruSeq adapters. The libraries were sequenced on an Illumina NovaSeq using 2 x 150 bp paired-end reads. As for the authors' bioinformatics: Reads were demultiplexed and collapsed into UMI-guided consensus sequences with migec v1.2.7. Using mixcr v2.1.11, UMI consensuses were aligned to TRA and TRB V and J templates and then assembled into clonotypes. Clonotypes were classified as expanded or contracted when called significant by both edgeR and NoisET, with noise models trained on biological replicates. edgeR calls used a false discovery rate-adjusted p below 0.01 and a log2 fold-change threshold of 1. As an exploratory analysis of dynamics, max-normalized trajectories of the 1000 most abundant clonotypes were examined with PCA combined with hierarchical clustering. Separately sequenced CD4+ and CD8+ repertoires were used to assign a CD4 or CD8 phenotype to each responding clone. In TCRdb, the public reads were trimmed at Q25 with fastp and aligned with MiXCR, with productive beta chains retained. One record per CDR3 amino acid sequence lists the most common genes and DNA. TCRdb assigned the V and J calls; the authors' analysis was not used. The sample yields 150,000 to 200,000 distinct CDR3 sequences; roughly 17% were counted once. Roughly 2.1% of the sample is taken by the ten largest.

The germline V gene sets CDR1 to MGHRA and CDR2 to YSYEKL. The CDR3, cysteine through phenylalanine, is 13 amino acids long. Only the CDR3 portion is preserved as DNA: 39 bases, with reading frame beginning at the first base. V is reduced by 0 bases and J by 5 bases, leaving a spacing of 7 bases between them. Overall study results and their limits: Some responding clones were found in pre-infection memory, which suggests that pre-existing cross-reactive memory T cells took part in the SARS-CoV-2 response. SARS-CoV-2 specificity of the second-wave clones peaking on day 37 was not confirmed. Only a couple of mild cases were covered in the study, and larger cohorts including severe cases with pre-infection samples were considered necessary. Contracting CD4+ clones were found mainly in CM and EM memory subsets, while CD8+ clones were enriched in EMRA. Clones contracting from day 15 to 85 had balanced CD4/CD8 phenotypes, while a second wave expanding from day 15 to 37 was biased towards CD4+.

About this clonotype: Its antigen is currently not known. The record has no base qualities; no much larger clone is one base away.

Ficoll-Paque density gradient centrifugation was the method used to isolate PBMCs. The source material was PBMCs or a T cell subset sorted from them (not recorded which). Recombination joined TRBV4-1 with TRBJ2-5, with an unclear D gene assignment. This clonotype was obtained from an adult woman who had mild COVID-19 (a few samples of this study predate the infection). The sample titles of this study are shuffled in the database, so cell type and time point are left out; the donor was told from shared clones. The bases are TGCGCCAGCAGCCAAGATCGGTGGGAGACCCAGTACTTC. Its coded protein is CASSQDRWETQYF.